This T cell receptor beta chain appears in the sequencing data of a study of breast tumors, draining lymph nodes, adjacent tissues. Findings and caveats of the study: Tumor and nontumor repertoires were significantly more similar in luminal-like than in basal-like breast cancer. Tumor TCR diversity was below lymph nodes but above nontumor tissue.

TCRdb redid the calling of the multiplex PCR reads with MiXCR, one entry per CDR3 protein. The sample holds some 100,000 distinct CDR3 sequences; 21% are singletons and the top ten take approximately 1.3%. The lymph nodes were axillary draining lymph nodes from breast cancer patients. Comment on this clonotype: Antigen: not known. The conserved phenylalanine or tryptophan is not found at the CDR3 terminus, so this likely reflects a read error.

Germline CDR1 MGHRA, CDR2 YSYEKL. There are 17 residues in the CDR3. Trimming took off 0 bases at V and 6 bases at J, with 19 bases between the two ends. Sequenced sample: axillary lymph node tissue. The rearrangement links TRBV4-1 to TRBJ2-3; D possibly matches TRBD1 or TRBD2 (6 bases each). The TCR sequence derives from a female donor with breast cancer. Some clones in this sample may be carry-over from other donors' samples. The CDR3 sequence is CASSQEGLTRGGDTQYL. Here the CDR3 DNA reads TGCGCCAGCAGCCAAGAAGGTCTAACCCGAGGGGGGGATACGCAGTATCTT.